This is a list of T cell receptor beta chains from one sample in a study of blood T cell repertoires in COVID-19. This table comes from immunoSEQ multiplex PCR, and its TCRdb copy is limited to in-frame clones, with some not included. This sample carries under 250,000 clones, roughly 83% of them seen once, and the ten largest clones take around 2.5%. Sequenced sample: peripheral blood. These receptors were obtained from a woman in her 70s with active or convalescent COVID-19. CDR3s include the opening cysteine and the closing phenylalanine or tryptophan. The order of the fields is clone size, J gene, D gene, V gene, CDR3 DNA, CDR3 protein. The D gene is left open where the match is weak. Size is omitted from some rows. Given values are once, few, many or a class for expanded clones.

>few|TRBJ1-6|TRBD1|TRBV6-2/TRBV6-3
TGTGCCAGCAGTCGCCCGACAGGGAGGAATTCACCCCTCCACTTT
CASSRPTGRNSPLHF
>.|TRBJ2-1|TRBD2|TRBV18
TGTGCCAGCTCACGAGGTGGGAGGGCCGGAGATGAGCAGTTCTTC
CASSRGGRAGDEQFF
>.|TRBJ2-2|TRBD2|TRBV7-7
TGTGCCAGCAGCCGGGGGGGGACGTCCACCGGGGAGCTGTTTTTT
CASSRGGTSTGELFF
>.|TRBJ2-5|TRBD1|TRBV18
TGTGCCAGCTCACCAGCTGCAGGGGGTCGCGAGGGCCAGTACTTC
CASSPAAGGREGQYF
>.|TRBJ2-3|TRBD2|TRBV9
TGTGCCAGCAGCCCCTCCGGACTAGCGGGGGGAACAGATACGCAGTATTTT
CASSPSGLAGGTDTQYF
>.|TRBJ1-1|TRBD1|TRBV3-1/TRBV3-2
TGTGCCAGCAGCTGGACAGGGGGCGCTTCGGCTTTCTTT
CASSWTGGASAFF
>.|TRBJ2-1|TRBD2|TRBV7-3
TGTGCCAGCAGCTTCGCACAGCGGGGGGCGAGTGAGCAGTTCTTC
CASSFAQRGASEQFF
>.|TRBJ2-1|.|TRBV24-1
TGTGCCACCAGTGACCCCGGGACTCTTTCGAATGAGCAGTTCTTC
CATSDPGTLSNEQFF
>.|TRBJ1-2|TRBD1|TRBV12-3/TRBV12-4
TGTGCCAGCAAACTACAGGGGTACTATGGCTACACCTTC
CASKLQGYYGYTF
>.|TRBJ2-1|.|TRBV12-5
TGTGCTAGTGGACGGATCATGACTCCTCTTTCCTACAATGAGCAGTTCTTC
CASGRIMTPLSYNEQFF
>.|TRBJ1-5|.|TRBV6-6
TGTGCCAGCAGTTACCTTGGGGGACTCAATCAGCCCCAGCATTTT
CASSYLGGLNQPQHF
>.|TRBJ1-2|.|TRBV14
TGTGCCAGCAGCCAAGGAGTATGGGGGCTGTCGTATGGCTACACCTTC
CASSQGVWGLSYGYTF
>.|TRBJ2-2|TRBD1|TRBV19
TGTGCCAGTAGTATGGGGACAGGGTATCCCGGGGAGCTGTTTTTT
CASSMGTGYPGELFF
>.|TRBJ2-2|TRBD2|TRBV5-1
TGCGCCAGCAGCTTGGCGGGGGGGCAAACCGGGGAGCTGTTTTTT
CASSLAGGQTGELFF
>.|TRBJ1-4|.|TRBV20-1
TGCAGTGCCAACTTTAATGAAAAACTGTTTTTT
CSANFNEKLFF
>.|TRBJ1-2|.|TRBV6-4
TGTGCCAGCAGTGACGCAGGGAAAGGCTATGGCTACACCTTC
CASSDAGKGYGYTF
>.|TRBJ1-4|.|TRBV29-1
TGCAGCGTAGAAGGACTCCCAAGCACCGAAAAACTGTTTTTT
CSVEGLPSTEKLFF
>.|TRBJ1-2|.|TRBV13
TGTGCCAGCAGCTTTGACCGACGCGGGAGTCGGGGTGGCTACACCTTC
CASSFDRRGSRGGYTF
>.|TRBJ1-6|.|TRBV12-5
TGTGCTAGTGGTTTTCGGAGAGGGGGTTCACCCCTCCACTTT
CASGFRRGGSPLHF
>.|TRBJ1-1|.|TRBV15
TGTGCCACCAGCAGAGATTGGAGTGAAGAAGCTTTCTTT
CATSRDWSEEAFF
>.|TRBJ2-1|TRBD2|TRBV6-1
TGTGCCAGCAGTGTAGCGGGGGGTACCTACAATGAGCAGTTCTTC
CASSVAGGTYNEQFF
>.|TRBJ1-4|.|TRBV19
TGTGCCAGTAGGAGCCCTTCACTAGCCGCGGGAGGGGAAAAACTGTTTTTT
CASRSPSLAAGGEKLFF
>.|TRBJ1-5|.|TRBV30
TGTGCCTGGAGTTGGAGGGAAGGGGGCAATCAGCCCCAGCATTTT
CAWSWREGGNQPQHF
>.|TRBJ2-3|TRBD1|TRBV19
TGTGCCAGTAGTATGACAGGGGCCTCTAGCACAGATACGCAGTATTTT
CASSMTGASSTDTQYF
>.|TRBJ1-1|.|TRBV6-2/TRBV6-3
TGTGCCAGCAGTTATTATTACACTGAAGCTTTCTTT
CASSYYYTEAFF
>.|TRBJ2-2|.|TRBV9
TGTGCCAGCAGCACCCGGAGCACCGGGGAGCTGTTTTTT
CASSTRSTGELFF
>.|TRBJ1-2|.|TRBV4-1
TGCGCCAGCAGCCAAGGTCAGGGACATAACTATGGCTACACCTTC
CASSQGQGHNYGYTF
>.|TRBJ2-3|TRBD1|TRBV7-2
TGTGCCAGCAGCTTAAGGGGACAGGGCTTTGTCACAGATACGCAGTATTTT
CASSLRGQGFVTDTQYF
>.|TRBJ1-5|.|TRBV10-1
TGCGCCAGCAGTGGGACATCTAATCAGCCCCAGCATTTT
CASSGTSNQPQHF
>.|TRBJ1-4|TRBD1|TRBV6-5
TGTGCCACCAAGACAGGGTCGATGGATGAAAAACTGTTTTTT
CATKTGSMDEKLFF
>few|TRBJ1-5|.|TRBV2
TGTGCCAGCAGTGAACAGGGAGGGGGGGGAAATCAGCCCCAGCATTTT
CASSEQGGGGNQPQHF
>.|TRBJ2-1|TRBD1|TRBV5-5
TGTGCCAGCAGTGTACAGGGGGCGGATGAGCAGTTCTTC
CASSVQGADEQFF
>.|TRBJ2-1|.|TRBV6-5
TGTGCCAGCGCCGGGCGGGTGGGCAATGAGCAGTTCTTC
CASAGRVGNEQFF
>.|TRBJ2-2|.|TRBV2
TGTGCCAGCAGCCCACAGGGGGGGCGCGGCACCGGGGAGCTGTTTTTT
CASSPQGGRGTGELFF
>once|TRBJ1-3|.|TRBV2
TGTGCCAGCGGGCAGACCTCTGGAAACACCATATATTTT
CASGQTSGNTIYF
>.|TRBJ1-1|.|TRBV7-9
TGTGCCAGCAGCCTGACAGGCTACACTGAAGCTTTCTTT
CASSLTGYTEAFF
>.|TRBJ1-5|.|TRBV15
TGTGCCACCAGCAGCGGGATCGGACAGTGGACCAATCAGCCCCAGCATTTT
CATSSGIGQWTNQPQHF
>.|TRBJ1-1|.|TRBV29-1
TGCAGCGTTGGGACACAGAACACTGAAGCTTTCTTT
CSVGTQNTEAFF
>once|TRBJ1-2|.|TRBV5-1
TGCGCCAGCAGCTCCGACCCCTCTAGCTATGGCTACACCTTC
CASSSDPSSYGYTF
>many|TRBJ2-7|.|TRBV10-3
TGTGCCACCTCGGGGTCCTTCGAGCAGTACTTC
CATSGSFEQYF
>few|TRBJ1-5|.|TRBV11-2
TGTGCCAGCAGCTTAGACCCAGGAAGCAATCAGCCCCAGCATTTT
CASSLDPGSNQPQHF
>once|TRBJ1-6|TRBD1|TRBV3-1/TRBV3-2
TGTGCCAGCAGCCACTGGACAGGGAACTCACCCCTCCACTTT
CASSHWTGNSPLHF
>.|TRBJ2-3|.|TRBV5-6
TGTGCCAGCAGCTTGGTTGGAGTTACGCAGTATTTT
CASSLVGVTQYF
>few|TRBJ1-6|.|TRBV6-1
TGTGCCAGCAGTGAAGCGGGGCAGGGCCATTCACCCCTCCACTTT
CASSEAGQGHSPLHF
>.|TRBJ1-6|.|TRBV18
TGTGCCAGCTCACCATCCAGCTCCTATAATTCACCCCTCCACTTT
CASSPSSSYNSPLHF
>.|TRBJ2-6|.|TRBV7-2
TGTGCCAGCAGCTTAAGCTTTCCGGTCGTCCTGACTTTC
CASSLSFPVVLTF
>.|TRBJ2-1|TRBD1|TRBV5-4
TGTGCCAGCAGCTTGGCGGGACAGCCAGAGCAGTTCTTC
CASSLAGQPEQFF
>.|TRBJ1-2|.|TRBV4-3
TGCGCCAGCAGCCAATTAAGGGGATCGGACTATGGCTACACCTTC
CASSQLRGSDYGYTF
>.|TRBJ2-7|.|TRBV12-5
TGTGCTAGTGGTTCAGAAAGCTACGAGCAGTACTTC
CASGSESYEQYF
>once|TRBJ1-1|TRBD1|TRBV5-1
TGCGCCAGCAGCGAACAGGGGCTGGGGGCCACTGAAGCTTTCTTT
CASSEQGLGATEAFF
>few|TRBJ2-7|TRBD2|TRBV28
TGTGCCAGCAGTTCCAGGACTAGGAGCGAGCAGTACTTC
CASSSRTRSEQYF
>.|TRBJ1-5|TRBD1|TRBV30
TGTGCCAGTGGACAGGGAGGCAATCAGCCCCAGCATTTT
CASGQGGNQPQHF
>.|TRBJ2-5|.|TRBV5-1
TGCGCCAGCAGCTTGCCAGGGGAAGAGACCCAGTACTTC
CASSLPGEETQYF
>.|TRBJ2-7|.|TRBV12-3/TRBV12-4
TGTGCCAGCAGTTTTCTCCCTGGAGGCGAGCAGTACTTC
CASSFLPGGEQYF
>.|TRBJ1-2|.|TRBV6-5
TGTGCCAGCAGTTATGGTCGAAGAACTCTCTATGGCTACACCTTC
CASSYGRRTLYGYTF
>once|TRBJ2-1|TRBD2|TRBV7-2
TGTGCCAGCAGATTAGCGGGGGGTCTGTACAATGAGCAGTTCTTC
CASRLAGGLYNEQFF
>.|TRBJ2-3|TRBD2|TRBV5-1
TGCGCCAGCAGCCTAGCGGGGGGACCTAGCACAGATACGCAGTATTTT
CASSLAGGPSTDTQYF
>.|TRBJ2-1|TRBD2|TRBV11-2
TGTGCCAGCGGATTCGGGAGGGTTAGCAATGAGCAGTTCTTC
CASGFGRVSNEQFF
>.|TRBJ1-6|.|TRBV6-5
TGTGCCAGCAGTTACGGGGGCGCAGGCAATTCACCCCTCCACTTT
CASSYGGAGNSPLHF